The 11 T cell receptor beta chains below come from one sample, sequenced in a study of OX40 agonist ivuxolimab in advanced cancers. Method: immunoSEQ multiplex PCR; TCRdb's copy keeps in-frame clones and lacks some. This table holds nearly 80,000 clones, roughly 80% found once. Sequenced here: CD4+ or CD8+ T cells sorted from blood, sampled in a trial of the OX40 agonist ivuxolimab. Receptor source: an adult with an advanced solid tumor such as melanoma, head and neck, liver or kidney cancer.

The CDR3 nucleotides read TGTGCCAGCAGTTTTTTCGGGGGAACTGAAGCTTTCTTT. Translated, it gives CASSFFGGTEAFF. The chain links TRBV27 to TRBJ1-1; a possible D gene is TRBD1 (5 bases). From germline, CDR1 is MNHEY and CDR2 SMNVEV (reference sequence). The CDR3 spans 13 residues. V was clipped by 3 bases and J by 5 bases, with 10 bases between them.

V and J are TRBV6-5 and TRBJ2-3, with TRBD2 matching 7 bases. From germline, CDR1 is MNHEY and CDR2 SVGAGI. V trimming: 5 bases; J trimming: 6 bases; junction bases outside the gene matches: 8. There are 14 residues in the CDR3. CDR3 nucleotides: TGTGCCAGCAGTCCTTGGACTAGAGGGGATACGCAGTATTTT. It yields the protein CASSPWTRGDTQYF.

This chain connects TRBV10-3 to TRBJ2-5; TRBD1 aligns across 7 bases. Looked up from germline, CDR1 is ENHRY and CDR2 is SYGVKD. The CDR3 has 13 amino acids. The CDR3 loop is CAVSGRTGETQYF. In nucleotides, the CDR3 is TGTGCGGTCAGTGGGCGGACAGGCGAGACCCAGTACTTC.

The chain carries TRBV4-3 and TRBJ1-3; 7 nucleotides align to TRBD1. Germline V gene sequence: CDR1 LGHNA, CDR2 YSLEER. Trimming took 0 bases from V and 1 from J; bases not matched to a gene: 6. The CDR3 length is 17 residues. The CDR3 nucleotides are TGCGCCAGCAGCCAAGATATGTTCAGGGGGTCTGGAAACACCATATATTTT. Encoded protein: CASSQDMFRGSGNTIYF.

The rearrangement links TRBV7-3 to TRBJ2-1; D is ambiguous. The CDR3 is 15 amino acids. CDR1 is SGHTA and CDR2 is FQGTGA in the germline V gene. V lost 2 bases to trimming and J lost 0 bases, with 8 bases between them. The CDR3 protein is CASSLGLSSYNEQFF. In DNA, the CDR3 is TGTGCCAGCAGCTTAGGCCTGAGCTCCTACAATGAGCAGTTCTTC.

The V call is TRBV28, the J call TRBJ2-6; D not resolved. Per the germline V gene, CDR1 is MDHEN and CDR2 is SYDVKM. Trimming removed 2 bases at V and 0 bases at J, with 8 bases between. CDR3 length equals 16 residues. This CDR3 reads CASSLAHYSGANVLTF. The CDR3 region has the DNA TGTGCCAGCAGTTTAGCCCACTACTCTGGGGCCAACGTCCTGACTTTC.

The chain has TRBV18 and TRBJ2-5, with TRBD1 as a possible D gene (7 bases). Trimming took off 3 bases at V and 0 bases at J, with 14 bases between the two ends. Germline V gives CDR1 KGHSH, CDR2 LQKENI. The CDR3 sequence is 16 residues long. Here the CDR3 DNA reads TGTGCCAGCTCACCGAGGGGCAGGGGGGACCAAGAGACCCAGTACTTC. Residues: CASSPRGRGDQETQYF.

The chain has TRBV7-8 and TRBJ1-6; 7 nucleotides match TRBD1. Germline V gene lookup returns CDR1 SGHVS and CDR2 FQNEAQ. The J segment lost 10 bases and the V segment lost 5 bases, leaving 8 bases of the junction unmatched. The length of the CDR3 is 14 residues. Written as DNA, the CDR3 is TGTGCCAGCAGCCCAGGGGGTTTCAGGTCACCCCTCCACTTT. It yields the protein CASSPGGFRSPLHF. The full variable domain, its missing parts supplied by reference TRBV7-8 and TRBJ1-6, is GAGVSQSPRYKVAKRGQDVALRCDPISGHVSLFWYQQALGQGPEFLTYFQNEAQLDKSGLPSDRFFAERPEGSVSTLKIQRTQQEDSAVYLCASSPGGFRSPLHFGNGTRLTVT.

The chain is built from TRBV5-1 and TRBJ1-1; TRBD1 aligns across 12 bases. The germline gives CDR1 SGHRS, CDR2 YFSETQ. V trimming: 5 bases; J trimming: 11 bases; junction bases outside the gene matches: 4. The CDR3 is 12 residues long. CDR3 sequence (DNA): TGCGCCAGCAGGGGACAGGGGGCCGGGGCTTTCTTT. As protein: CASRGQGAGAFF.

The chain carries TRBV7-3 and TRBJ2-7; 10 bases are a match to TRBD1. With 5 bases clipped from V and 7 bases from J, the junction kept 5 bases outside the gene matches. Germline lookup yields CDR1 SGHTA and CDR2 FQGTGA. This CDR3 spans 13 amino acids. The CDR3 DNA reads as TGTGCCAGCAGCCGGGACAGGGGTAGTGAGCAGTACTTC. Protein sequence: CASSRDRGSEQYF.

This clone was picked up a small number of times. The chain uses TRBV6-5 and TRBJ1-1; possibly TRBD1 for D (5 bases). V was trimmed by 6 bases and J by 1 base, leaving 9 bases between them. CDR3 size: 13 residues. Looked up from germline, CDR1 is MNHEY and CDR2 is SVGAGI. The CDR3 region has the DNA TGTGCCAGCAGCGGAAGGGGGAACACTGAAGCTTTCTTT. This encodes CASSGRGNTEAFF.